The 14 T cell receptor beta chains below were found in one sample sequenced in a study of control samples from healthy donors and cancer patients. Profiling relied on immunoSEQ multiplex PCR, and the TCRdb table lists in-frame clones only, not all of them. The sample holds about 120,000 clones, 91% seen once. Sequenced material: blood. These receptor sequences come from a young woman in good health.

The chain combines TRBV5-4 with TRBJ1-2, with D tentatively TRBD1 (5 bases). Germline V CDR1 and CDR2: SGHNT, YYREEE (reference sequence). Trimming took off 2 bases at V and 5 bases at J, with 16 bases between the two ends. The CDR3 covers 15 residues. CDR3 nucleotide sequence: TGTGCCAGCAGCTTAGACACTTCGGGGGGTTATGGCTACACCTTC. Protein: CASSLDTSGGYGYTF.

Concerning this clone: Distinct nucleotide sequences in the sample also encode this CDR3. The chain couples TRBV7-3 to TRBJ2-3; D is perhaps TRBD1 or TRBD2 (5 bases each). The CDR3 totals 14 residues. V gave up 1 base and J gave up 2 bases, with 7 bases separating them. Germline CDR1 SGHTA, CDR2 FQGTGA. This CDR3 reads CASSLMGPTDTQYF. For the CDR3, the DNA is TGTGCCAGCAGCTTAATGGGACCCACAGATACGCAGTATTTT.

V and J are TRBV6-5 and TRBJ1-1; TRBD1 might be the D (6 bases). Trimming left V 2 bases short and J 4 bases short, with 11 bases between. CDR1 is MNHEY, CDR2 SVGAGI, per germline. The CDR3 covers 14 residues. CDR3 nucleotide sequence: TGTGCCAGCAGTTACCAGGGAGGGGGCACTGAAGCTTTCTTT. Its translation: CASSYQGGGTEAFF.

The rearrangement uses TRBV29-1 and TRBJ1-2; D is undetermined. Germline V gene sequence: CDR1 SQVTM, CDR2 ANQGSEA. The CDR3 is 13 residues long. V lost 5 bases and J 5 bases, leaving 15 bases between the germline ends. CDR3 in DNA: TGCAGCGTTCCCGAATCCCCGGGATATGGCTACACCTTC. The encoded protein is CSVPESPGYGYTF.

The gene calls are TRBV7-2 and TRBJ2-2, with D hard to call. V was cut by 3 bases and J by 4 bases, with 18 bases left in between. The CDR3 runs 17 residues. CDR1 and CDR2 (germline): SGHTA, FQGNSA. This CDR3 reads CASSLKSSRPVTGELFF. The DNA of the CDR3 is TGTGCCAGCAGCTTGAAGTCCAGCCGCCCGGTCACCGGGGAGCTGTTTTTT.

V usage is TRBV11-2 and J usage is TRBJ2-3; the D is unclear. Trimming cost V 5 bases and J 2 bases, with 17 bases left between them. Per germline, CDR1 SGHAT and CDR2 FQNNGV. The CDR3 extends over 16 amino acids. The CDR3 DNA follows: TGTGCCAGCAGCCCAAGGACCAAGACCTACACAGATACGCAGTATTTT. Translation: CASSPRTKTYTDTQYF.

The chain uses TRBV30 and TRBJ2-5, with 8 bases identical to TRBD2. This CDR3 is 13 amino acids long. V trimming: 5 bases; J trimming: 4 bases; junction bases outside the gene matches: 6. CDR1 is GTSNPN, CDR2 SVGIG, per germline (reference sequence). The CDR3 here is CAWAPGLGETQYF. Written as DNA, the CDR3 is TGTGCCTGGGCTCCGGGACTAGGAGAGACCCAGTACTTC.

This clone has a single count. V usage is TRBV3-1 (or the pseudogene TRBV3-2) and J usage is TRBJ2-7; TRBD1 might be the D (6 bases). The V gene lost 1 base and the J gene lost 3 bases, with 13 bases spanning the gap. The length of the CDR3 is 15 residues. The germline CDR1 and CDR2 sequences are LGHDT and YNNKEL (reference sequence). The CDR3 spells CASSQAAGENYEQYF. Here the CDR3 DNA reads TGTGCCAGCAGCCAAGCGGCAGGGGAGAACTACGAGCAGTACTTC.

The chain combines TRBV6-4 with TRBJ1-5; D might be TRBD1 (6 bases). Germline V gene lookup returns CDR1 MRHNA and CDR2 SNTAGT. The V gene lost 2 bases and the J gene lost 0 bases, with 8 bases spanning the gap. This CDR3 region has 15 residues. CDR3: CASSDQGLSNQPQHF. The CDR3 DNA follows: TGTGCCAGCAGTGACCAGGGGCTTAGCAATCAGCCCCAGCATTTT.

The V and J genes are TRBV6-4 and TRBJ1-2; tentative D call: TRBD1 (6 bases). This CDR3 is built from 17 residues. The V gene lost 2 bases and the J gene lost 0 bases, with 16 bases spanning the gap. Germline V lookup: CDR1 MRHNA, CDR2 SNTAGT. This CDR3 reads CASSDGRGVGPNYGYTF. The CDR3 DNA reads TGTGCCAGCAGTGACGGCAGGGGAGTGGGTCCTAACTATGGCTACACCTTC.

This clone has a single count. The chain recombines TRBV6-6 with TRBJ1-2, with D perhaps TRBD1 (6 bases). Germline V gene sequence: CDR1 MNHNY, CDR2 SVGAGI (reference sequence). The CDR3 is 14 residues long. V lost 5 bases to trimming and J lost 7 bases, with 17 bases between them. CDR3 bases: TGTGCCAGCAGTCCCCTGACAGGTTCAGGTGGCTACACCTTC. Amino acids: CASSPLTGSGGYTF.

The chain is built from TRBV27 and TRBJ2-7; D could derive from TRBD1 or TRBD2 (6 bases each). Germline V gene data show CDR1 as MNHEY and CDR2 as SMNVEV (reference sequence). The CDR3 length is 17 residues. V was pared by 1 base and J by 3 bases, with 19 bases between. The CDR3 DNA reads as TGTGCCAGCAGTTTATATTGGGGGGCATCGGTCAACTACGAGCAGTACTTC. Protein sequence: CASSLYWGASVNYEQYF.

The CDR3 nucleotides read TGTGCCAGCAGCTCGACAGGGGCTGGAAACACCATATATTTT. It codes for CASSSTGAGNTIYF. The chain uses TRBV6-5 and TRBJ1-3, with TRBD1 matching over 8 bases. CDR1 is MNHEY, CDR2 SVGAGI, per germline. This CDR3 is built from 14 residues. Trimming at V came to 6 bases and at J to 2 bases, leaving 3 bases not matched to a gene.

Here the CDR3 DNA reads TGTGCCATCACCCCGACGGAGATTCCGGATGGCTACACCTTC. Its protein product is CAITPTEIPDGYTF. The chain employs TRBV10-3 and TRBJ1-2; D is undetermined. This CDR3 contains 14 residues. Trimming took 7 bases from V and 6 from J, leaving 18 bases between them. The germline V gene has CDR1 ENHRY and CDR2 SYGVKD.